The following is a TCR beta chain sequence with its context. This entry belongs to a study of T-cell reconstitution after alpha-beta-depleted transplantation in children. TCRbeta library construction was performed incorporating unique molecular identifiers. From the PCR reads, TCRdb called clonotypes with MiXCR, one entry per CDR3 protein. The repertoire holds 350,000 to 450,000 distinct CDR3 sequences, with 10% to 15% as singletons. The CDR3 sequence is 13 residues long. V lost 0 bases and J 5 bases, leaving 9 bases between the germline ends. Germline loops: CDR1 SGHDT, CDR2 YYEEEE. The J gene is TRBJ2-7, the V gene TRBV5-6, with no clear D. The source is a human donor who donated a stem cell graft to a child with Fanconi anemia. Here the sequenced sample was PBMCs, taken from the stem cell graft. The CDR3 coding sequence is TGTGCCAGCAGCTTGGGGCGCCTGGACGAGCAGTACGTC. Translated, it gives CASSLGRLDEQYV.